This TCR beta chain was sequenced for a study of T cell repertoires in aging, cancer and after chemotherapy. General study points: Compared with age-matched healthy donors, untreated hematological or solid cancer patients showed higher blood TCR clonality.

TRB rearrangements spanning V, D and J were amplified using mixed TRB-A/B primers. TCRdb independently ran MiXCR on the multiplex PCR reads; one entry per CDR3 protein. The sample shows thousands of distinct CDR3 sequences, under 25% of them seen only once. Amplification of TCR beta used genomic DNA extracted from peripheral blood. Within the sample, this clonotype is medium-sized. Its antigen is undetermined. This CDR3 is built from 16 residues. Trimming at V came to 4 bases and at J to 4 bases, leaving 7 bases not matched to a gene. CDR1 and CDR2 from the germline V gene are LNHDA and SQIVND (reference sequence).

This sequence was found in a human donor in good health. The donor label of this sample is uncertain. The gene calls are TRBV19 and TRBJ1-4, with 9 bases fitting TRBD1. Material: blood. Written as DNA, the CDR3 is TGTGCCAGTAGTACGAATCCGGGACAGGGTAATGAAAAACTGTTTTTT. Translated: CASSTNPGQGNEKLFF.